These 27 T cell receptor beta chains share one sample of origin, sequenced in a study of prognosis after radiotherapy for stage I lung cancer. Template was genomic DNA; TCR beta CDR3 amplified in two multiplex PCR rounds. The first PCR round targeted every TRBV and TRBJ gene with specific primers. TCRdb itself ran the multiplex PCR reads through MiXCR, one entry per CDR3 protein. The repertoire holds 12,000 or so distinct CDR3 sequences, with 35% as singletons. The sequencing here drew on PBMCs, taken before or after stereotactic body radiation therapy (not recorded which). The receptors were sampled from a donor at least 50 years old with non-small cell lung cancer.

This clonotype was counted many times. The genes are TRBV20-1 and TRBJ2-7; 10 bases agree with TRBD2. The V gene's germline CDR1 is DFQATT and CDR2 SNEGSKA (reference sequence). This CDR3 region has 14 residues. Trimming cost V 6 bases and J 2 bases; bases outside gene matches: 7. CDR3 in amino acids: CSAKTSGATYEQYF. CDR3 DNA: TGCAGTGCGAAAACTAGCGGGGCGACCTACGAGCAGTACTTC.

By share of the sample, this clonotype is medium-sized. V gene TRBV6-1 combines with J gene TRBJ1-1; 8 positions agree with TRBD1. V lost 7 bases to trimming and J lost 8 bases; unmatched junction nucleotides: 3. The CDR3 extends over 11 amino acids. Germline-derived CDR1 and CDR2 are MNHNS and SASEGT. CDR3 region: CASTTGVEAFF. CDR3 in DNA: TGTGCCAGCACGACAGGGGTCGAAGCTTTCTTT.

This clonotype occurred many times. The rearrangement links TRBV11-3 to TRBJ2-7; D is uncertain. Trimming pared 5 bases from V and 2 bases from J, leaving 13 bases between. The CDR3 has 14 amino acids. The germline gives CDR1 SGHNT, CDR2 YENEEA. The CDR3 loop is CASSPAPSAYEQYF. The CDR3 region has the DNA TGTGCCAGCAGCCCGGCCCCGTCCGCCTACGAGCAGTACTTC.

Note on this clonotype: With only one base between it and a far larger clone, this is likely a read error. The CDR3 region is CARLRLAGSNEQFF. The CDR3 DNA follows: TGTGCCAGACTCCGGCTAGCGGGTTCCAATGAGCAGTTCTTC. The chain recombines TRBV28 with TRBJ2-5, with 8 bases lining up with TRBD2. TRBJ2-1 explains the end of the DNA better; the J call may be wrong. Germline loops: CDR1 MDHEN, CDR2 SYDVKM. CDR3 length: 14 amino acids.

The chain uses TRBV6-1 and TRBJ2-1; tentative D call: TRBD2 (5 bases). Germline loops: CDR1 MNHNS, CDR2 SASEGT. The CDR3 is made up of 15 amino acids. The V and J ends lost 7 bases and 5 bases respectively, with 18 bases between them. The DNA for the CDR3 is TGTGCCAGCACCGCCCGGGGTGATATCCACAATGAGCAGTTCTTC. It encodes CASTARGDIHNEQFF.

For this clonotype: One junction end does not reproduce the germline sequence, and a read error may be involved. The V call is TRBV7-6, the J call TRBJ1-3; tentatively, D is TRBD1 (6 bases). There are 16 residues in the CDR3. Germline V gene lookup returns CDR1 SGHVS and CDR2 FNYEAQ. CDR3 DNA sequence: TGTGCCAGCAGCTTAGGGCCACAGGGTTCTGGAAACACCAAATATTTT. It encodes CASSLGPQGSGNTKYF.

Ten or more counts support this clonotype. This rearrangement joins TRBV7-9 to TRBJ2-3; the D is unclear. This CDR3 contains 12 residues. The V end lost 4 bases, the J end lost 4 bases, and 6 bases lay between the germline ends. The germline CDR1 and CDR2 sequences are SEHNR and FQNEAQ (reference sequence). The chain's CDR3 is CASSYPADTQYF. In nucleotides, the CDR3 is TGTGCCAGCAGCTACCCAGCAGATACGCAGTATTTT.

This clonotype was seen repeatedly, ten times or more. A far larger clone lies a single base away; this is likely a read error. The conserved final phenylalanine or tryptophan is absent from the CDR3, which likely points to a read error. The gene calls are TRBV6-2 or TRBV6-3 and TRBJ1-6; D not resolved. V was clipped by 7 bases and J by 4 bases, with 5 bases between them. Germline V gene sequence: CDR1 MNHEY, CDR2 SVGEGT. This CDR3 spans 12 amino acids. CDR3 protein: CASTAYNSPLHL. CDR3 DNA: TGTGCCAGCACAGCTTATAATTCACCCCTCCACTTA.

At least ten counts were recorded for this clonotype. The chain links TRBV4-1 to TRBJ2-1; D possibly corresponds to TRBD2 (6 bases). Germline lookup yields CDR1 MGHRA and CDR2 YSYEKL. The germline V and J ends were trimmed by 1 base and 6 bases, with 16 bases remaining between them. The CDR3 contains 16 residues. The CDR3: CASSQGVTSPGNEQFF. CDR3 coding DNA: TGCGCCAGCAGCCAAGGAGTCACTAGCCCCGGCAATGAGCAGTTCTTC.

At least ten counts were recorded for this clonotype. This rearrangement joins TRBV20-1 to TRBJ2-7; 8 positions match TRBD2. This CDR3 has 12 residues. The junction had 0 bases not matched to a gene; V was cut back by 5 bases and J by 0 bases. Germline assignment: CDR1 DFQATT and CDR2 SNEGSKA (reference sequence). The CDR3 loop is CSAREGSYEQYF. The DNA for the CDR3 is TGCAGTGCTCGGGAGGGCTCCTACGAGCAGTACTTC.

With regard to this clonotype: A read error is likely, as this CDR3 ends without the conserved phenylalanine or tryptophan. It is unclear where the CDR3 begins or ends on the DNA, so no DNA is shown, and the CDR3 is as TCRdb lists it. CDR3 protein: CASSQGALSERYL. The rearrangement joins TRBV18 to TRBJ2-7; TRBD1, the table's D call, was not compared with the DNA. The V gene's germline CDR1 is KGHSH and CDR2 LQKENI. Termini included, the CDR3 measures 13 amino acids.

In its sample, this clonotype was seen many times. J is TRBJ1-4 and V is TRBV30; 9 bases fit TRBD1. Germline CDR1 and CDR2: GTSNPN and SVGIG (reference sequence). J was trimmed by 0 bases and V by 5 bases; bases with no gene match: 4. The CDR3 totals 15 residues. CDR3 bases: TGTGCCTGGGGGACAGGGCTCTCAACTAATGAAAAACTGTTTTTT. This codes for CAWGTGLSTNEKLFF.

This clonotype was counted at least ten times. The V call is TRBV12-3 or TRBV12-4, the J call TRBJ1-1, with D possibly being TRBD1 (5 bases). The length of the CDR3 is 13 residues. V was pared by 3 bases and J by 6 bases, with 11 bases between. In DNA form, the CDR3 reads TGTGCCAGCAGTTTTGGGGGGGGAGCTGAAGCTTTCTTT. Translated: CASSFGGGAEAFF.

This clonotype was detected once. V is TRBV18 and J is TRBJ2-7; 7 bases are a match to TRBD2. The last part of the DNA fits TRBJ2-1 better; the J call may be wrong. The CDR3 extends over 14 amino acids. In germline, CDR1 is KGHSH, CDR2 LQKENI. The CDR3 loop is CASSPGLGTHEQFF. The DNA of the CDR3 is TGTGCCAGCTCACCAGGACTAGGTACCCACGAGCAGTTCTTC.

This clonotype showed up many times. The chain links TRBV20-1 to TRBJ2-7, with D unresolved. Germline CDR1 reads DFQATT; CDR2 reads SNEGSKA (reference sequence). Trimming removed 4 bases at V and 1 base at J, with 11 bases between. The CDR3 contains 13 residues. The CDR3, as DNA: TGCAGTGCTACCGTAGACCAATCCTACGAGCAGTACTTC. Protein sequence: CSATVDQSYEQYF.

This clonotype was observed many times. V usage is TRBV6-7 and J usage is TRBJ2-4; D remains unclear. TRBV6-7 is marked as an open reading frame, function uncertain. The CDR3 runs 16 residues. V was shortened by 1 base and J by 0 bases, with 10 bases between the two germline ends. As DNA, the CDR3 is TGTGCCAGCAGTTACTATCACCCGGTAGCCAAAAACATTCAGTACTTC. This gives the protein CASSYYHPVAKNIQYF.

The table lists this clonotype with many counts. For the CDR3, the DNA is TGTGCCAGCAGCTTAGATAGTACGGTCGAGCAGTACTTC. It specifies CASSLDSTVEQYF. The rearrangement links TRBV11-3 to TRBJ2-7; D gene ambiguous. CDR1 SGHNT and CDR2 YENEEA come from the germline V gene. This CDR3 region has 13 residues. Trimming pared 0 bases from V and 6 bases from J, leaving 9 bases between.

In this sample, this clonotype is medium-sized. The chain carries TRBV6-1 and TRBJ2-3, with D perhaps TRBD1 or TRBD2 (5 bases each). The CDR3 is 14 amino acids. Trimming cost V 11 bases and J 2 bases, with 17 bases left between them. From germline, CDR1 is MNHNS and CDR2 SASEGT. The CDR3 region has the DNA TGTGCCTGCTGGGACGGAGGCTTCACAGATACGCAGTATTTT. Amino acids: CACWDGGFTDTQYF.

This clonotype has a count of ten or more. This sequence joins TRBV2 and TRBJ2-3; 9 bases line up with TRBD1. Trimming took 11 bases from V and 4 from J; bases not matched to a gene: 7. The CDR3 sequence is 13 residues long. The V gene's germline CDR1 is SNHLY and CDR2 FYNNEI. The CDR3 DNA follows: TGTGCCGGGCAAGGGACAGGGTCAGATACGCAGTATTTT. It specifies CAGQGTGSDTQYF.

This clonotype was detected many times. The chain links TRBV6-6 to TRBJ2-5, with D unresolved. This CDR3 comprises 14 residues. Germline V gene sequence: CDR1 MNHNY, CDR2 SVGAGI (reference sequence). V was cut by 0 bases and J by 0 bases, with 5 bases left in between. The CDR3 here is CASSYSGNQETQYF. The CDR3 nucleotides read TGTGCCAGCAGTTACTCGGGAAACCAAGAGACCCAGTACTTC.

Ten or more counts support this clonotype. This chain uses TRBV20-1 with TRBJ2-5; D call uncertain. Trimming cost V 6 bases and J 5 bases, with 7 bases left between them. CDR1 is DFQATT, CDR2 SNEGSKA, per germline (reference sequence). The CDR3 is 10 residues long. The CDR3 DNA reads as TGCAGTGCGTGGTTGGAGACCCAGTACTTC. It is translated as CSAWLETQYF.

This clonotype was seen only a few times. This likely reflects a read error, since a far larger clone is one base away. The chain carries TRBV6-1 and TRBJ2-3; 10 nucleotides match TRBD2. CDR3 length: 17 residues. Germline values: CDR1 MNHNS, CDR2 SASEGT. The V segment lost 7 bases and the J segment 1 base; nucleotides outside the gene matches: 11. The CDR3 sequence: CASISDLLAGRTDTQYF. In nucleotides, the CDR3 is TGTGCCAGCATTTCCGACTTACTAGCGGGACGCACAGATACGCAGTATTTT.

By sample share, this clonotype is medium-sized. V gene TRBV11-2 combines with J gene TRBJ1-2; TRBD1 might be the D (5 bases). Germline V gene sequence: CDR1 SGHAT, CDR2 FQNNGV. The V end lost 3 bases, the J end lost 1 base, and 12 bases lay between the germline ends. The CDR3 contains 15 residues. DNA for the CDR3: TGTGCCAGCAGCTTGGAGAGGGGACGTAACTATGGCTACACCTTC. Residues: CASSLERGRNYGYTF.

This clonotype was counted at least ten times. An end of the junction does not agree with germline; a read error may underlie this. This chain joins TRBV19 and TRBJ2-6, with D tentatively TRBD1 (5 bases). Germline V CDR1 and CDR2: LNHDA, SQIVND (reference sequence). The CDR3 has 11 amino acids. This CDR3 reads CASSRSGRVGF. The CDR3 DNA reads TGTGCCAGTAGTAGGTCAGGCAGGGTTGGTTTC. The variable domain in full, completed from reference TRBV19 and TRBJ2-6, reads DGGITQSPKYLFRKEGQNVTLSCEQNLNHDAMYWYRQDPGQGLRLIYYSQIVNDFQKGDIAEGYSVSREKKESFPLTVTSAQKNPTAFYLCASSRSGRVGFGAGSRLTVL.

About this clonotype itself: A much larger clone differs from this one at a single base, so this may be a read error. The chain uses TRBV9 and TRBJ1-2, with 8 bases aligning to TRBD1. Germline lookup yields CDR1 SGDLS and CDR2 YYNGEE. V lost 0 bases and J lost 4; bases outside the gene matches: 8. The CDR3 covers 16 residues. The CDR3 loop is CASSVAGAGGIYGYTF. The CDR3 region has the DNA TGTGCCAGCAGCGTAGCGGGGGCAGGGGGCATCTATGGCTACACCTTC.

This clonotype was counted at least ten times. The rearrangement uses TRBV12-5 and TRBJ1-4; 7 nucleotides align to TRBD1. Germline loops: CDR1 LGHNT, CDR2 FRNRAP. V lost 5 bases, J lost 0 bases, and 6 bases stayed unmatched. The CDR3 is 16 amino acids. In DNA, the CDR3 is TGTGCTAGTGGTCAAGGGACAGTTGCAACTAATGAAAAACTGTTTTTT. Amino acids: CASGQGTVATNEKLFF.

This clonotype was seen ten or more times. The chain recombines TRBV11-3 with TRBJ1-4; D unclear. The length of the CDR3 is 12 residues. V was trimmed by 1 base and J by 8 bases, leaving 5 bases between them. Germline V CDR1 and CDR2: SGHNT, YENEEA. CDR3 amino acids: CASSLVGEKLFF. CDR3 sequence (DNA): TGTGCCAGCAGCTTAGTCGGGGAAAAACTGTTTTTT.